Each of the 23 T cell receptor beta chains below was sequenced from the same sample in a study of T-cell reconstitution after alpha-beta-depleted transplantation in children. The TCRbeta library was prepared with unique molecular identifiers. Using its own MiXCR run on the PCR reads, TCRdb lists one record per CDR3 protein. The table includes hundreds of thousands of distinct CDR3 sequences, approximately 9.6% detected once. This sample comprised PBMCs from the stem cell graft donor, obtained from the stem cell graft. The receptors originated from a human donor who donated a stem cell graft to a child with SCID.

The CDR3 nucleotides read TGCAGTGTGCTAAAGGACAGCCATCAGCAGTACTTC. It specifies CSVLKDSHQQYF. This chain connects TRBV20-1 to TRBJ2-7; perhaps TRBD1 as D (6 bases). V was shortened by 7 bases and J by 8 bases, with 18 bases between the two germline ends. This CDR3 has 12 amino acids. The V gene's germline CDR1 is DFQATT and CDR2 SNEGSKA (reference sequence).

This clonotype has at least ten counts. V is TRBV20-1 and J is TRBJ2-2, with D uncertain. The ends were cut back, 5 bases at V and 3 bases at J, with 7 bases in the middle. Per the germline V gene, CDR1 is DFQATT and CDR2 is SNEGSKA (reference sequence). CDR3 length equals 12 residues. The CDR3 nucleotides are TGCAGTGCTCATTATGACACCGGGGAGCTGTTTTTT. It encodes CSAHYDTGELFF.

In its sample, this clonotype was seen a few times. V usage is TRBV5-1 and J usage is TRBJ2-5, with 9 bases matching TRBD1. There are 15 residues in the CDR3. Trimming took 4 bases from V and 4 from J; bases not matched to a gene: 8. CDR1 is SGHRS and CDR2 is YFSETQ in the germline V gene. As DNA, the CDR3 is TGCGCCAGCAGCACGGGACAGGGCGGTCGAGAGACCCAGTACTTC. Amino acids: CASSTGQGGRETQYF.

The rearrangement uses TRBV5-1 and TRBJ2-1, with TRBD2 identical over 9 bases. CDR3 length: 14 amino acids. V gave up 4 bases and J gave up 6 bases; unmatched junction bases: 5. CDR1 SGHRS and CDR2 YFSETQ come from the germline V gene. The CDR3 spells CASSKGLASNEQFF. The CDR3 bases are TGCGCCAGCAGCAAAGGACTAGCGTCCAATGAGCAGTTCTTC.

The chain joins TRBV27 to TRBJ2-1, with 9 bases identical to TRBD1. CDR3 length equals 16 residues. V lost 3 bases and J lost 8; bases outside the gene matches: 11. Germline CDR1 reads MNHEY; CDR2 reads SMNVEV (reference sequence). Here the CDR3 reads CASSFGNRGRRDEQFF. The DNA of the CDR3 is TGTGCCAGCAGTTTCGGAAACAGGGGGCGTAGGGATGAGCAGTTCTTC.

This clonotype was picked up many times. This chain links TRBV5-1 with TRBJ2-1; D is perhaps TRBD1 (5 bases). Germline CDR1 is SGHRS and CDR2 is YFSETQ. The CDR3 sequence is 15 residues long. With 4 bases removed from V and 4 bases from J, the gap between germline ends came to 15 bases. As DNA, the CDR3 is TGCGCCAGCAGCCTGGACAAAGTTTCTTACAATGAGCAGTTCTTC. Translated, it gives CASSLDKVSYNEQFF.

This sequence joins TRBV6-1 and TRBJ2-2; 8 bases are a match to TRBD1. The CDR3 runs to 16 residues. From germline, CDR1 is MNHNS and CDR2 SASEGT. V was clipped by 6 bases and J by 1 base; unmatched bases: 7. The CDR3 nucleotides read TGTGCCAGCAGACCACAGGGGGTAGTGAACACCGGGGAGCTGTTTTTT. Amino acids: CASRPQGVVNTGELFF.

In this sample, this clonotype turned up many times. The rearrangement links TRBV12-3 or TRBV12-4 to TRBJ2-5, with D possibly being TRBD1 or TRBD2 (5 bases each). V was clipped by 5 bases and J by 7 bases, with 14 bases between them. The CDR3 has 13 amino acids. CDR3: CASSKGVRGTQYF. CDR3 DNA: TGTGCCAGCAGTAAAGGGGTTCGGGGGACCCAGTACTTC.

The V and J genes are TRBV20-1 and TRBJ2-3; TRBD2 agrees at 10 bases. The CDR3 has 14 residues. V lost 6 bases and J lost 6; bases outside the gene matches: 9. Germline-derived CDR1 and CDR2 are DFQATT and SNEGSKA (reference sequence). Written as DNA, the CDR3 is TGCAGTGCCACGAGCGGGGGGGCTGGGGATACGCAGTATTTT. Translation: CSATSGGAGDTQYF.

The rearrangement uses TRBV5-1 and TRBJ2-7, with D possibly being TRBD2 (6 bases). V was shortened by 2 bases and J by 7 bases, with 16 bases between the two germline ends. This CDR3 has 14 amino acids. Germline CDR1 SGHRS, CDR2 YFSETQ. The CDR3 sequence is CASSLTSRIGEQYF. CDR3 coding DNA: TGCGCCAGCAGCTTAACTAGCCGTATTGGGGAGCAGTACTTC. The complete variable domain, with remaining parts taken from reference TRBV5-1 and TRBJ2-7, reads KAGVTQTPRYLIKTRGQQVTLSCSPISGHRSVSWYQQTPGQGLQFLFEYFSETQRNKGNFPGRFSGRQFSNSRSEMNVSTLELGDSALYLCASSLTSRIGEQYFGPGTRLTVT.

This clonotype occurred many times. The rearrangement uses TRBV12-3 or TRBV12-4 and TRBJ2-1, with D possibly matching TRBD2 (6 bases). The CDR3 runs to 15 residues. Trimming cost V 6 bases and J 0 bases, with 12 bases left between them. The CDR3: CASSIDGSSYNEQFF. The CDR3 nucleotides are TGTGCCAGCAGCATTGACGGGAGCTCCTACAATGAGCAGTTCTTC.

The V gene is TRBV11-2, the J gene TRBJ2-4; 8 nucleotides agree with TRBD1. This CDR3 is built from 15 residues. J was trimmed by 4 bases and V by 8 bases; bases with no gene match: 10. CDR1 SGHAT and CDR2 FQNNGV come from the germline V gene. CDR3 region: CASLELGQAKNIQYF. For the CDR3, the DNA is TGTGCCAGCCTGGAACTGGGACAGGCGAAAAACATTCAGTACTTC.

The sample holds many counts of this clonotype. V is TRBV12-3 or TRBV12-4 and J is TRBJ2-2, with 9 bases that match TRBD1. With V trimmed by 4 bases and J by 5 bases, 8 bases remained unmatched. CDR3 length equals 16 residues. The CDR3 region has the DNA TGTGCCAGCAGTTGGGGACAGGGACTACGGACCGGGGAGCTGTTTTTT. This sequence encodes CASSWGQGLRTGELFF.

V usage is TRBV12-3 or TRBV12-4 and J usage is TRBJ2-3, with TRBD2 identical over 9 bases. The CDR3 is made up of 16 amino acids. With V trimmed by 4 bases and J by 3 bases, 8 bases remained unmatched. The CDR3 region is CASSWLAGGPTDTQYF. The CDR3 DNA reads as TGTGCCAGCAGTTGGCTCGCGGGGGGGCCTACAGATACGCAGTATTTT.

CDR3 residues: CASSETGGSQPQHF. The CDR3 DNA reads as TGTGCCAGCAGCGAGACAGGGGGAAGTCAGCCCCAGCATTTT. The J gene is TRBJ1-5, the V gene TRBV7-9; 9 bases map to TRBD1. Germline V gene sequence: CDR1 SEHNR, CDR2 FQNEAQ (reference sequence). The junction had 5 bases not matched to a gene; V was cut back by 5 bases and J by 6 bases. CDR3 length equals 14 residues. Full variable domain (outside the CDR3, taken from reference TRBV7-9 and TRBJ1-5): DTGVSQNPRHKITKRGQNVTFRCDPISEHNRLYWYRQTLGQGPEFLTYFQNEAQLEKSRLLSDRFSAERPKGSFSTLEIQRTEQGDSAMYLCASSETGGSQPQHFGDGTRLSIL.

This clonotype was found a few times. The rearrangement uses TRBV5-5 and TRBJ1-1, with TRBD1 matching 8 bases. The CDR3 covers 11 residues. Germline lookup yields CDR1 SGHKS and CDR2 YYEKEE (reference sequence). The J segment lost 8 bases and the V segment lost 4 bases, leaving 1 base of the junction unmatched. The CDR3 spells CASSRDREAFF. CDR3 in DNA: TGTGCCAGCAGCCGGGACAGGGAAGCTTTCTTT.

This chain links TRBV20-1 with TRBJ2-5, with TRBD2 matching 8 bases. The CDR3 totals 15 residues. J was trimmed by 1 base and V by 0 bases; bases with no gene match: 4. Germline CDR1 DFQATT, CDR2 SNEGSKA (reference sequence). This CDR3 is CSARDREGAQETQYF. In nucleotides, the CDR3 is TGCAGTGCTAGAGATCGGGAGGGAGCCCAAGAGACCCAGTACTTC.

This clonotype was counted ten times or more. The genes are TRBV5-1 and TRBJ2-7; D unresolved. Germline V lookup: CDR1 SGHRS, CDR2 YFSETQ. The CDR3 is 14 amino acids. Trimming removed 4 bases at V and 5 bases at J, with 16 bases between. The CDR3 coding sequence is TGCGCCAGCAGCCGGAGCAAGAGTTCCCACGAGCAGTACTTC. Translating it yields CASSRSKSSHEQYF.

This clonotype was observed at least ten times. This chain connects TRBV20-1 to TRBJ2-1; 7 bases match TRBD2. This CDR3 has 15 residues. With 0 bases clipped from V and 2 bases from J, the junction kept 4 bases outside the gene matches. Germline V gene lookup returns CDR1 DFQATT and CDR2 SNEGSKA (reference sequence). CDR3 loop: CSARDYGGTYNEQFF. The CDR3 DNA follows: TGCAGTGCTAGAGATTACGGGGGGACCTACAATGAGCAGTTCTTC.

The chain employs TRBV27 and TRBJ2-7; D remains ambiguous. CDR1 and CDR2 (germline): MNHEY, SMNVEV (reference sequence). V was cut by 8 bases and J by 3 bases, with 14 bases left in between. The CDR3 length is 13 residues. CDR3 nucleotide sequence: TGTGCCAGCTCTCGGTCAGAGAGCTACGAGCAGTACTTC. It encodes CASSRSESYEQYF.

This clonotype was counted between two and nine times. The chain joins TRBV20-1 to TRBJ2-7; D is perhaps TRBD1 (6 bases). Germline assignment: CDR1 DFQATT and CDR2 SNEGSKA (reference sequence). The ends were cut back, 2 bases at V and 4 bases at J, with 12 bases in the middle. This CDR3 comprises 13 residues. CDR3 sequence (DNA): TGCAGTGCTAGAAACCCCAGGGGTTACGAGCAGTACTTC. It yields the protein CSARNPRGYEQYF.

The chain uses TRBV9 and TRBJ2-7, with TRBD2 as a possible D gene (7 bases). Trimming took off 0 bases at V and 1 base at J, with 20 bases between the two ends. Germline V lookup: CDR1 SGDLS, CDR2 YYNGEE. The CDR3 is 18 residues long. CDR3 loop: CASSVAPRGGKGSYEQYF. CDR3 DNA sequence: TGTGCCAGCAGCGTAGCCCCGAGGGGGGGAAAGGGATCCTACGAGCAGTACTTC.

The chain has TRBV7-9 and TRBJ1-5; tentatively, D is TRBD1 (6 bases). The CDR3 totals 14 residues. From germline, CDR1 is SEHNR and CDR2 FQNEAQ (reference sequence). The germline V and J ends were trimmed by 4 bases and 5 bases, with 12 bases remaining between them. The CDR3 nucleotides read TGTGCCAGCAGCTCCGGGGGCTCCGATCAGCCCCAGCATTTT. Translated, it gives CASSSGGSDQPQHF.